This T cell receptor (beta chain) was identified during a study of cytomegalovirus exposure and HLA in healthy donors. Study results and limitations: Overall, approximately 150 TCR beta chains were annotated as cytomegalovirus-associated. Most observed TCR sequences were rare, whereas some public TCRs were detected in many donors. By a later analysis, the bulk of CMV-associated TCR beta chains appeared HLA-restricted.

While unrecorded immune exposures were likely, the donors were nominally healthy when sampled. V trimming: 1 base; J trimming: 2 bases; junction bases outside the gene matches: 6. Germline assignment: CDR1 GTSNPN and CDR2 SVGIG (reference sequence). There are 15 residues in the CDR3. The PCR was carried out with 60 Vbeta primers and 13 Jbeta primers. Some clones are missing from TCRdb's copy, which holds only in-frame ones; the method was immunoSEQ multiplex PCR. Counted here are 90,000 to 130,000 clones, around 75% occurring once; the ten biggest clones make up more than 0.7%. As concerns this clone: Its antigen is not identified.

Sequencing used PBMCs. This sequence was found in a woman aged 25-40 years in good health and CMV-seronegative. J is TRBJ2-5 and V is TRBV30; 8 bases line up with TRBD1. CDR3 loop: CAWSGQGTLQETQYF. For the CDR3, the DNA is TGTGCCTGGAGTGGACAGGGGACTTTACAAGAGACCCAGTACTTC.